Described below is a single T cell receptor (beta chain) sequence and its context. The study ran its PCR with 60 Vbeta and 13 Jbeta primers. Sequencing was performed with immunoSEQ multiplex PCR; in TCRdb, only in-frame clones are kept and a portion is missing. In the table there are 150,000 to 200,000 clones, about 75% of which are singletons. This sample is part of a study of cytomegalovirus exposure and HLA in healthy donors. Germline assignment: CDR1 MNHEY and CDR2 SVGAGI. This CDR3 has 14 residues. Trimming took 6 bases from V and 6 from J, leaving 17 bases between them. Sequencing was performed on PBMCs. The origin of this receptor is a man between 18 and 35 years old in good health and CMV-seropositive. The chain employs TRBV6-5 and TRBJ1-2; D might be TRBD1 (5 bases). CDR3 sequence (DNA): TGTGCCAGCAGCCCCCCTGGGGCATACAATGGCTACACCTTC. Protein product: CASSPPGAYNGYTF.